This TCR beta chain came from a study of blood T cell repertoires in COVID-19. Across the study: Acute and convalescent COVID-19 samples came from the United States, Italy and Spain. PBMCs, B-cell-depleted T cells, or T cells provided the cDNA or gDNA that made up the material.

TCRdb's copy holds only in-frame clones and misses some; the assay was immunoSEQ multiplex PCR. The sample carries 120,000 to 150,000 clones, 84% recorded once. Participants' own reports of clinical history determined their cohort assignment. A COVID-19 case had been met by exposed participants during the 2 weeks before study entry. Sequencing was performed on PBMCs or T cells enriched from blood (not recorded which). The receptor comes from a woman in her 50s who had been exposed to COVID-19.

The CDR3 nucleotides read TGTGCCAGCAGTGCCCAGATGGGGACAGGGGGGAATGAGCAGTTCTTC. Its translation is CASSAQMGTGGNEQFF. The chain links TRBV6-1 to TRBJ2-1; 11 nucleotides match TRBD1. V lost 4 bases and J lost 7; bases outside the gene matches: 9. CDR1 is MNHNS, CDR2 SASEGT, per germline. This CDR3 region has 16 residues.